These 12 T cell receptor beta chains share one sample of origin, sequenced in a study of CD8+CD57+ T cells in acquired aplastic anemia. TCR beta VDJ combinations and CDR3 sequences were profiled from genomic DNA. One entry per CDR3 protein results from TCRdb running MiXCR on the reads. The sample records 86,000 or so distinct CDR3 sequences, under 50% being singletons. The sample was sorted CD4+, CD8+, or CD8+CD57+ T cells (not recorded which) from PBMCs. The receptors here all came from a human donor in good health, serving as a control.

The chain combines TRBV4-2 with TRBJ2-7, with a possible D match to TRBD1 (6 bases). V was trimmed by 0 bases and J by 1 base, leaving 19 bases between them. Germline V gene lookup returns CDR1 LGHNA and CDR2 YNFKEQ. The length of the CDR3 is 18 residues. The CDR3 region has the DNA TGTGCCAGCAGCCAAGAAGGAGGACAGTCCCTTGGATCCTACGAGCAGTACTTC. As protein: CASSQEGGQSLGSYEQYF.

The genes are TRBV7-8 and TRBJ1-5; D ambiguous. Germline V gene sequence: CDR1 SGHVS, CDR2 FQNEAQ. Deletions cut 7 bases from V and 1 base from J, with 11 bases between. The CDR3 contains 14 residues. The CDR3 DNA reads TGTGCCAGCAAGCTAGGCGCAAGCAATCAGCCCCAGCATTTT. Its translation: CASKLGASNQPQHF.

Many counts were recorded for this clonotype. The chain is built from TRBV24-1 and TRBJ2-3; D call uncertain. V lost 4 bases and J 6 bases, leaving 10 bases between the germline ends. Germline V gene sequence: CDR1 KGHDR, CDR2 SFDVKD. This CDR3 has 13 residues. Written as DNA, the CDR3 is TGTGCCACCAGTGACCCCGGATTGGATACGCAGTATTTT. It encodes CATSDPGLDTQYF.

In its sample, this clonotype was seen many times. The rearrangement joins TRBV24-1 to TRBJ2-1; weak D call: TRBD2 (6 bases). V dropped 4 bases and J dropped 5 bases, with 8 bases sitting between them. The V gene's germline CDR1 is KGHDR and CDR2 SFDVKD. The CDR3 has 13 residues. The CDR3 DNA follows: TGTGCCACCAGTGACCCGGGGGACAATGAGCAGTTCTTC. It is translated as CATSDPGDNEQFF.

The rearrangement uses TRBV20-1 and TRBJ1-2; 12 bases fit TRBD1. Germline loops: CDR1 DFQATT, CDR2 SNEGSKA (reference sequence). V lost 6 bases to trimming and J lost 7 bases; unmatched junction nucleotides: 12. This CDR3 is 15 amino acids long. The CDR3 DNA follows: TGCAGTGCGTCCGGGACAGGGGGCAGTTTTCGTGGCTACACCTTC. Amino acids: CSASGTGGSFRGYTF.

The J gene is TRBJ2-1, the V gene TRBV2; the D gene is possibly TRBD2 (6 bases). Germline V CDR1 and CDR2: SNHLY, FYNNEI. V lost 6 bases to trimming and J lost 2 bases, with 14 bases between them. The CDR3 is 15 amino acids. CDR3 protein: CASSSPGTPYNEQFF. In nucleotides, the CDR3 is TGTGCCAGCAGCTCCCCTGGGACTCCCTACAATGAGCAGTTCTTC.

Note on this clonotype: Compared with germline, one end of the junction differs, possibly owing to a read error. The chain carries TRBV5-1 and TRBJ1-1, with D possibly matching TRBD1 (6 bases). Germline values: CDR1 SGHRS, CDR2 YFSETQ. The CDR3 consists of 14 residues. CDR3 sequence: CASSPGHRDTEALF. The CDR3 nucleotides are TGCGCCAGCAGCCCGGGACATCGGGACACTGAAGCTCTCTTT. The full variable domain, rest sourced from reference TRBV5-1 and TRBJ1-1, is KAGVTQTPRYLIKTRGQQVTLSCSPISGHRSVSWYQQTPGQGLQFLFEYFSETQRNKGNFPGRFSGRQFSNSRSEMNVSTLELGDSALYLCASSPGHRDTEALFGQGTRLTVV.

This clonotype has a count of ten or more. The V and J genes are TRBV9 and TRBJ1-2; D not resolved. CDR3 length: 12 residues. V was clipped by 3 bases and J by 2 bases, with 5 bases between them. CDR1 is SGDLS and CDR2 is YYNGEE in the germline V gene. The CDR3 here is CASSAQNYGYTF. CDR3 in DNA: TGTGCCAGCAGCGCCCAGAACTATGGCTACACCTTC.

This clonotype has ten or more counts. The chain uses TRBV15 and TRBJ1-1; D is uncertain. This CDR3 region has 14 residues. Between the trimmed V and J ends, which lost 0 bases and 7 bases, there was a span of 12 bases. Germline CDR1 is LNHNV and CDR2 is YYDKDF (reference sequence). Here the CDR3 DNA reads TGTGCCACCAGCAGAGACTGGACGGCCGGTGAAGCTTTCTTT. Protein sequence: CATSRDWTAGEAFF. The variable domain in full, completed from reference TRBV15 and TRBJ1-1, reads DAMVIQNPRYQVTQFGKPVTLSCSQTLNHNVMYWYQQKSSQAPKLLFHYYDKDFNNEADTPDNFQSRRPNTSFCFLDIRSPGLGDTAMYLCATSRDWTAGEAFFGQGTRLTVV.

On this clonotype: This may arise from a read error, as a much more abundant clone is one base away. The CDR3 here is CAGSLRGNYGYTF. In DNA form, the CDR3 reads TGTGCCGGCAGTTTACGGGGGAACTATGGCTACACCTTC. This chain links TRBV27 with TRBJ1-2, with D maybe TRBD1 (5 bases). This CDR3 comprises 13 residues. CDR1 is MNHEY and CDR2 is SMNVEV in the germline V gene (reference sequence).

The table lists this clonotype with a few counts. This chain connects TRBV27 to TRBJ2-7; D is tentatively TRBD1 or TRBD2 (5 bases each). Trimming removed 10 bases at V and 0 bases at J, with 13 bases between. The germline CDR1 and CDR2 sequences are MNHEY and SMNVEV (reference sequence). The CDR3 is 13 amino acids. The CDR3 bases are TGTGCCACTAGAGAGGGGTTCTCCTACGAGCAGTACTTC. Protein: CATREGFSYEQYF.

The V call is TRBV24-1, the J call TRBJ1-2; D remains unclear. V lost 5 bases and J 6 bases, leaving 18 bases between the germline ends. The V gene's germline CDR1 is KGHDR and CDR2 SFDVKD. CDR3 length equals 15 residues. In DNA, the CDR3 is TGTGCCACCAGTGGCATAAGACTAGCGGGAGATGGCTACACCTTC. This gives the protein CATSGIRLAGDGYTF.